The next 14 T cell receptor beta chains were all read from a single sample in a study of human T cells and chemical hapten exposure. Time point denoted: pre-sensitization, week 0. Treatment meaning: therapeutic diphenylcyclopropenone sensitization with weekly scalp DPC. Via MiXCR, TCRdb re-called the RACE reads, giving one row per CDR3 protein. The repertoire consists of a few hundred thousand distinct CDR3 sequences, with 5.5% occurring once and the leading ten covering over 7%. Sequences were derived from whole blood, sampled in connection with sensitization to the hapten diphenylcyclopropenone (DPC). These receptors all stem from a woman between 18 and 30 years old with alopecia areata. Some clones in this sample may be carry-over from other donors' samples.

This clonotype was seen a handful of times. The CDR3 nucleotides read TGTGCCAGCAGCCCCGCCCGGGCCTCACTCTATGGCTACACCTTC. It is translated as CASSPARASLYGYTF. The chain joins TRBV7-2 to TRBJ1-2; D is ambiguous. The CDR3 loop spans 15 amino acids. CDR1 is SGHTA and CDR2 is FQGNSA in the germline V gene. V gave up 5 bases and J gave up 4 bases, with 17 bases separating them.

This clonotype was counted ten times or more. V usage is TRBV6-1 and J usage is TRBJ1-1; D remains ambiguous. V was cut by 6 bases and J by 1 base, with 9 bases left in between. Germline V gene lookup returns CDR1 MNHNS and CDR2 SASEGT. The CDR3 extends over 13 amino acids. CDR3 nucleotides: TGTGCCAGCAGGATCTATCGGAACACTGAAGCTTTCTTT. Its translation is CASRIYRNTEAFF.

This clonotype showed up many times. This chain joins TRBV11-2 and TRBJ2-3, with TRBD1 matching over 8 bases. Trimming removed 5 bases from V and 1 base from J; junction bases left unmatched: 5. Per germline, CDR1 SGHAT and CDR2 FQNNGV. CDR3 size: 15 residues. The DNA for the CDR3 is TGTGCCAGCAGCCCGGAGACAGGGGGCACAGATACGCAGTATTTT. Translating it yields CASSPETGGTDTQYF.

As for this clonotype: A much larger clone sits a single nucleotide away, making a read error possible. The chain carries TRBV5-1 and TRBJ2-1, with D unclear. There are 11 residues in the CDR3. Germline V gene data show CDR1 as SGHRS and CDR2 as YFSETQ. The chain's CDR3 is CTSSFDNEQFF. In nucleotides, the CDR3 is TGCACCAGCAGCTTCGACAATGAGCAGTTCTTC.

The J gene is TRBJ1-2, the V gene TRBV3-1; possible D gene TRBD1, 5 bases. Deletions cut 0 bases from V and 6 bases from J, with 8 bases between. The germline V gene encodes CDR1 LGHDT and CDR2 YNNKEL (reference sequence). This CDR3 contains 13 residues. This CDR3 is CASSQDRANGYTF. The CDR3 DNA follows: TGTGCCAGCAGCCAAGACAGGGCCAATGGCTACACCTTC.

The J gene is TRBJ2-3, the V gene TRBV20-1; 9 nucleotides match TRBD1. V dropped 4 bases and J dropped 2; count of bases not matched to a gene: 4. This CDR3 has 14 amino acids. Germline V gene data show CDR1 as DFQATT and CDR2 as SNEGSKA (reference sequence). The CDR3 is CSAKRQGVTDTQYF. The CDR3 region has the DNA TGCAGTGCTAAGAGACAGGGGGTCACAGATACGCAGTATTTT.

There are a few counts of this clonotype. The chain carries TRBV4-3 and TRBJ1-3; the D gene is possibly TRBD1 (5 bases). From germline, CDR1 is LGHNA and CDR2 YSLEER. V dropped 5 bases and J dropped 1 base, with 21 bases sitting between them. CDR3 length: 18 residues. For the CDR3, the DNA is TGCGCCAGCAGCGGAGCTTCAGGGATCGGGTCGTCTGGAAACACCATATATTTT. Its protein is CASSGASGIGSSGNTIYF.

Ten or more counts support this clonotype. The V call is TRBV29-1, the J call TRBJ2-3; a weak D match, TRBD2 (6 bases). This CDR3 has 14 amino acids. Germline values: CDR1 SQVTM, CDR2 ANQGSEA. Trimming left V 4 bases short and J 4 bases short, with 15 bases between. The DNA of the CDR3 is TGCAGCGTTGTGGTCCAGGAGGGCGCAGATACGCAGTATTTT. As protein: CSVVVQEGADTQYF.

The V call is TRBV7-9, the J call TRBJ1-1; 8 bases fit TRBD1. The CDR3 contains 14 residues. The germline V gene has CDR1 SEHNR and CDR2 FQNEAQ (reference sequence). The V gene end was trimmed by 5 bases and the J gene end by 5 bases; junction bases not matched to a gene: 7. The CDR3 region has the DNA TGTGCCAGCAGCAGGGACAGGTCGGGAACTGAAGCTTTCTTT. Protein sequence: CASSRDRSGTEAFF.

This clonotype was seen many times. CDR3 in DNA: TGCGCCAGCAGCCAAGAGAAGGAGATACAGTCCTACGAGCAGTACTTC. This gives the protein CASSQEKEIQSYEQYF. This rearrangement joins TRBV4-3 to TRBJ2-7; D gene ambiguous. CDR3 size: 16 residues. CDR1 and CDR2 from the germline V gene are LGHNA and YSLEER. Deletions cut 0 bases from V and 1 base from J, with 13 bases between.

The V and J genes are TRBV20-1 and TRBJ2-1; 7 nucleotides line up with TRBD1. The CDR3 spans 16 residues. Germline loops: CDR1 DFQATT, CDR2 SNEGSKA (reference sequence). The ends lost 1 base at V and 8 bases at J; junction bases unmatched: 14. The CDR3, as DNA: TGCAGTGCTAGAGCTTCCGGGACGAGAGACAGGGATGAGCAGTTCTTC. As protein: CSARASGTRDRDEQFF.

A few counts support this clonotype. The CDR3 coding sequence is TGCAGCGCCGGATTCCGGGACAGGGGTTACGAGCAGTACTTC. Translation gives CSAGFRDRGYEQYF. The chain joins TRBV29-1 to TRBJ2-7; 10 bases match TRBD1. Germline trimming cut 7 bases from V and 4 bases from J; bases unmatched to any gene: 10. Looked up from germline, CDR1 is SQVTM and CDR2 is ANQGSEA. This CDR3 region has 14 residues.

This clonotype occurred a few times. The chain joins TRBV12-3 or TRBV12-4 to TRBJ2-2, with D perhaps matching TRBD1 (5 bases). V was cut by 5 bases and J by 6 bases, with 13 bases left in between. The CDR3 consists of 14 residues. CDR3 in DNA: TGTGCCAGCAGTCCCCAGGGATACGCCGGGGAGCTGTTTTTT. It is translated as CASSPQGYAGELFF.

The chain joins TRBV2 to TRBJ2-1; 8 nucleotides align to TRBD1. V gave up 6 bases and J gave up 8 bases; unmatched junction bases: 6. This CDR3 region has 13 residues. Germline lookup yields CDR1 SNHLY and CDR2 FYNNEI. The CDR3 here is CASRKDRADEQFF. The CDR3 DNA reads TGTGCCAGCAGGAAGGACAGGGCCGATGAGCAGTTCTTC.